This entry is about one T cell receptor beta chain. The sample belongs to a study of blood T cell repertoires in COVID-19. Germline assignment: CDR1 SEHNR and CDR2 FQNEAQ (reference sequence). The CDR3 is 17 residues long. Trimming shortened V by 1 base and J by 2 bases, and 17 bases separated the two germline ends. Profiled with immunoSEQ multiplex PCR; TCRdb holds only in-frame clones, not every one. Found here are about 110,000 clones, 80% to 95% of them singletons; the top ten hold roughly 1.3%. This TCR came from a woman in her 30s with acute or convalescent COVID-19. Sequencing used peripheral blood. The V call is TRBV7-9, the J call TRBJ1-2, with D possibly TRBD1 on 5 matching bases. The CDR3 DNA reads TGTGCCAGCAGCTTAGAGGGCAGGATAGGGGCAAACTATGGCTACACCTTC. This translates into CASSLEGRIGANYGYTF.